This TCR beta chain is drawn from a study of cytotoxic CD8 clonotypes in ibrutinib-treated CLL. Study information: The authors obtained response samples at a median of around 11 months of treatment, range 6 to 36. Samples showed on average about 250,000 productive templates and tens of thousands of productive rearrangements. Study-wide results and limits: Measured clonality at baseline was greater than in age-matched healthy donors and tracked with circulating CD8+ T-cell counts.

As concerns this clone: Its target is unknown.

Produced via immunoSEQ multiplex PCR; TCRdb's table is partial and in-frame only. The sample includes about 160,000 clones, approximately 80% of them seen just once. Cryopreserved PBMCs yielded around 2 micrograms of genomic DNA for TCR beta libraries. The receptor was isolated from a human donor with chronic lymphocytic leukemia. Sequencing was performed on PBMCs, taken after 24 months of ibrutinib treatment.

The CDR3 nucleotides read TGTGCCAGCAGTTACTCACTGGGCCCCCCCTCCTACGAGCAGTACTTC. Amino acids: CASSYSLGPPSYEQYF. This rearrangement joins TRBV6-5 to TRBJ2-7; the D is unclear. The CDR3 contains 16 residues. The germline CDR1 and CDR2 sequences are MNHEY and SVGAGI. Trimming removed 0 bases from V and 0 bases from J, with 12 bases in between.